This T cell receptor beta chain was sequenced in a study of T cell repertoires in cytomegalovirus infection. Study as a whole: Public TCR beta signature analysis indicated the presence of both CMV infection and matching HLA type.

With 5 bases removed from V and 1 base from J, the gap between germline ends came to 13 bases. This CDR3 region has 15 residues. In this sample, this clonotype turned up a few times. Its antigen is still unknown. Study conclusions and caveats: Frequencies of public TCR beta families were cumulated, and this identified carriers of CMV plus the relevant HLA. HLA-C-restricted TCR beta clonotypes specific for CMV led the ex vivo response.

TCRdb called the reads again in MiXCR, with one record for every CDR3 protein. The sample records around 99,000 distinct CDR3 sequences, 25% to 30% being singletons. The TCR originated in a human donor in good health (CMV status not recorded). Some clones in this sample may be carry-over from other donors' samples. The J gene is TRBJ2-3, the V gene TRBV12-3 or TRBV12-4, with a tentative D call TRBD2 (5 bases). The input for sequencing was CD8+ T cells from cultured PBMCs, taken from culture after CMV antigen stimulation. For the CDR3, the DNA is TGTGCCAGCAGTCCAACGAGGGTTGGCACAGATACGCAGTATTTT. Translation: CASSPTRVGTDTQYF.